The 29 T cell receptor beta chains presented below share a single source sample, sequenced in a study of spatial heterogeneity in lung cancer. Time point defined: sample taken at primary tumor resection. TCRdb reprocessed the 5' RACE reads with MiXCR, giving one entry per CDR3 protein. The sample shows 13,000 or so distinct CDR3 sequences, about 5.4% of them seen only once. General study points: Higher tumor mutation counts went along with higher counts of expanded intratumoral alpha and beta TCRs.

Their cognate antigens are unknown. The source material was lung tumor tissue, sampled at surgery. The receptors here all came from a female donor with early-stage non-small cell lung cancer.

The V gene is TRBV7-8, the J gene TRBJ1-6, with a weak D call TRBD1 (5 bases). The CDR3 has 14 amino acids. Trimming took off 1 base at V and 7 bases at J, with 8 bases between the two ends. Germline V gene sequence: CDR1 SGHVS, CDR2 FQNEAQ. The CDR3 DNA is TGTGCCAGCAGCTTAGGGACACTGAATTCACCCCTCCACTTT. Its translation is CASSLGTLNSPLHF.

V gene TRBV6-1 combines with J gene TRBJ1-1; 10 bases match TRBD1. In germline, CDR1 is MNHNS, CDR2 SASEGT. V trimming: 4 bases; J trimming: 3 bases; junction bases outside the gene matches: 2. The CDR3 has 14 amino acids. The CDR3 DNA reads TGTGCCAGCAGTGCGGACAGGGGGGACACTGAAGCTTTCTTT. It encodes CASSADRGDTEAFF.

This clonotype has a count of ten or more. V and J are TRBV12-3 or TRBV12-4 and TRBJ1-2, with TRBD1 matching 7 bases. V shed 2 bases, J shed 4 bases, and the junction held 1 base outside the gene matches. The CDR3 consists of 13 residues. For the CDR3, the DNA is TGTGCCAGCAGTTTAAACAGGGGCTATGGCTACACCTTC. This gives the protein CASSLNRGYGYTF.

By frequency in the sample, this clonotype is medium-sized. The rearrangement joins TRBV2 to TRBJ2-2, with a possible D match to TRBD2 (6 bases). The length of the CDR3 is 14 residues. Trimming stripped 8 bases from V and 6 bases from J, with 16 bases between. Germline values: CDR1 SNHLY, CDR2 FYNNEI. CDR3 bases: TGTGCCAGCCGGGGGTTATTTGGGGCCGGGGAGCTGTTTTTT. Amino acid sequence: CASRGLFGAGELFF.

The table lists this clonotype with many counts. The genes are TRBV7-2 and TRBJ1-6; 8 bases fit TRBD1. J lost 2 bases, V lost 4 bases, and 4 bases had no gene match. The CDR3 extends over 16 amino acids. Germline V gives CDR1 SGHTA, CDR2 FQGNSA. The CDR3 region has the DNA TGTGCCAGCAGCTCGACAGGGGTGCCCTATAATTCACCCCTCCACTTT. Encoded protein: CASSSTGVPYNSPLHF.

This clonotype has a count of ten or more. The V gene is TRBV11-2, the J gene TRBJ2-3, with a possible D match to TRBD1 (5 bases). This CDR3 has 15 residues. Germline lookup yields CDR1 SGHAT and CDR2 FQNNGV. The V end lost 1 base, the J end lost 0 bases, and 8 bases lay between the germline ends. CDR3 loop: CASSLGTTSTDTQYF. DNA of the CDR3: TGTGCCAGCAGCTTAGGGACAACTAGCACAGATACGCAGTATTTT.

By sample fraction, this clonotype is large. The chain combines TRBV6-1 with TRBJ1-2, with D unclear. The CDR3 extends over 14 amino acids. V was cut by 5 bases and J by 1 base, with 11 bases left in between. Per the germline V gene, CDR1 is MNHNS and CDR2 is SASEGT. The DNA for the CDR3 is TGTGCCAGCAGTCCCCGGGCCCTTAACTATGGCTACACCTTC. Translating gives CASSPRALNYGYTF.

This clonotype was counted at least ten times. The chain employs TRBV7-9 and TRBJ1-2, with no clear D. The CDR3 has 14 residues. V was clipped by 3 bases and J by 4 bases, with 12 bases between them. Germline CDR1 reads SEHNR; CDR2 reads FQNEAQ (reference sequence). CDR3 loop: CASSFTKGVYGYTF. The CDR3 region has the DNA TGTGCCAGCAGCTTTACTAAGGGTGTCTATGGCTACACCTTC.

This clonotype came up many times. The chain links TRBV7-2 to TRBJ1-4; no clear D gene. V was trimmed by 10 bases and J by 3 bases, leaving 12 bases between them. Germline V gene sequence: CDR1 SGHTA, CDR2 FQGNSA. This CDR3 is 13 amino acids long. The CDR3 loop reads CATRAGSNEKLFF. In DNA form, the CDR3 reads TGTGCCACTCGCGCGGGCTCTAATGAAAAACTGTTTTTT.

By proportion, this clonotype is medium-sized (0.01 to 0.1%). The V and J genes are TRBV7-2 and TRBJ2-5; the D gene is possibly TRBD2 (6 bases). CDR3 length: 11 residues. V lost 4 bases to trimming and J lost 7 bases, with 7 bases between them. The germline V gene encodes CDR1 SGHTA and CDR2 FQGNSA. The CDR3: CASSWRGTQYF. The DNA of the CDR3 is TGTGCCAGCAGCTGGAGGGGGACCCAGTACTTC.

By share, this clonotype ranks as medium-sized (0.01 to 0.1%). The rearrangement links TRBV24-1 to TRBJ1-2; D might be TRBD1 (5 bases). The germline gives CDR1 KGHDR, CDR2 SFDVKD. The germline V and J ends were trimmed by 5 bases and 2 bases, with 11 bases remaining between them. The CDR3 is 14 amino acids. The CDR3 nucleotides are TGTGCCACCAGTGGAGGGGCAGAGAACTATGGCTACACCTTC. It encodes CATSGGAENYGYTF.

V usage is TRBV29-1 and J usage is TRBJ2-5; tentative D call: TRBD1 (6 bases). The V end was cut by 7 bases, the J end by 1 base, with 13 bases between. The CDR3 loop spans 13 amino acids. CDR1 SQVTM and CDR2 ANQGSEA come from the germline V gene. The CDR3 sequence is CSALGQIQETQYF. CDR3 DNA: TGCAGCGCCCTCGGACAGATCCAAGAGACCCAGTACTTC.

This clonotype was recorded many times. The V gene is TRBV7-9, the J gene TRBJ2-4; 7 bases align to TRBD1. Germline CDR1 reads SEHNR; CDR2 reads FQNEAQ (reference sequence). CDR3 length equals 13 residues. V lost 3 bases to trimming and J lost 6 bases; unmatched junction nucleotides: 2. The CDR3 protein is CASSFRQGNIQYF. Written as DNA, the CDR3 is TGTGCCAGCAGCTTTCGACAGGGAAACATTCAGTACTTC.

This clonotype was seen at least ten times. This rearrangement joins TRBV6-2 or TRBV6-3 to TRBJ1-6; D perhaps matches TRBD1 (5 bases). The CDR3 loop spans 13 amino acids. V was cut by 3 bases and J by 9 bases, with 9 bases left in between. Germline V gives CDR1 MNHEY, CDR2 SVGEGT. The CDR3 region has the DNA TGTGCCAGCAGTTATGGGGCCAGTTCACCCCTCCACTTT. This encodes CASSYGASSPLHF.

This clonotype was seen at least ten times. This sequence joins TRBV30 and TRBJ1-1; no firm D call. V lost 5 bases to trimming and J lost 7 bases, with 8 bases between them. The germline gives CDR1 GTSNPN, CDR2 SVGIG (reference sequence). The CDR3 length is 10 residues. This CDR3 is CAWGESEAFF. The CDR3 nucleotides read TGTGCCTGGGGGGAGAGTGAAGCTTTCTTT.

CDR3 loop: CASSSDGNTEAFF. The CDR3 region has the DNA TGTGCCAGCAGCAGTGACGGGAACACTGAAGCTTTCTTT. The rearrangement joins TRBV6-6 to TRBJ1-1, with no clear D. Germline V lookup: CDR1 MNHNY, CDR2 SVGAGI (reference sequence). V dropped 6 bases and J dropped 1 base, with 9 bases sitting between them. The CDR3 consists of 13 residues.

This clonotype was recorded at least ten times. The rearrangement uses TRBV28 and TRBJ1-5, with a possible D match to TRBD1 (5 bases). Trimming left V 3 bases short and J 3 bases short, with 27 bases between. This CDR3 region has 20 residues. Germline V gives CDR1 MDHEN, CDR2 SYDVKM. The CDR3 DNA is TGTGCCAGCAGTTTCCTCGTCTGGGGAGGGGCCGACAGCCCCAATCAGCCCCAGCATTTT. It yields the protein CASSFLVWGGADSPNQPQHF.

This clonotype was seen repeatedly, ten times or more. CDR3 residues: CASRRAGVSGYTF. The CDR3 bases are TGTGCCAGCAGGAGGGCAGGGGTATCTGGCTACACCTTC. This chain links TRBV27 with TRBJ1-2; D is possibly TRBD1 (6 bases). V was trimmed by 6 bases and J by 7 bases, leaving 15 bases between them. Germline CDR1 reads MNHEY; CDR2 reads SMNVEV (reference sequence). CDR3 length: 13 amino acids.

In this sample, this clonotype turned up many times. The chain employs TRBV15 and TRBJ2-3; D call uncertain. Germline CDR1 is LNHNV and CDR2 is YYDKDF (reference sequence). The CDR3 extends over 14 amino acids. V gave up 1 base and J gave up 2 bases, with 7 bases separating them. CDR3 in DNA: TGTGCCACCAGCAGAGGCCGGCTCACAGATACGCAGTATTTT. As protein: CATSRGRLTDTQYF.

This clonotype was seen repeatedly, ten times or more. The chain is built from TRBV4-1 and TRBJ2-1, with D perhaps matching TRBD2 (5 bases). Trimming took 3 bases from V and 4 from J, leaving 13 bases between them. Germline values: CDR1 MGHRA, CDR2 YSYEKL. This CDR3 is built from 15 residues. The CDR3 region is CASSHQLDPYNEQFF. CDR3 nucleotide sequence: TGCGCCAGCAGCCACCAACTAGATCCTTACAATGAGCAGTTCTTC.

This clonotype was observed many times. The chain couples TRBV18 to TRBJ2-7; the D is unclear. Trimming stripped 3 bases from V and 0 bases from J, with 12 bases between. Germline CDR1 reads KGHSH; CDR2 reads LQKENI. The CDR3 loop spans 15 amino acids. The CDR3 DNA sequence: TGTGCCAGCTCACCTTCGTCCGCTAGCTCCTACGAGCAGTACTTC. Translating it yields CASSPSSASSYEQYF.

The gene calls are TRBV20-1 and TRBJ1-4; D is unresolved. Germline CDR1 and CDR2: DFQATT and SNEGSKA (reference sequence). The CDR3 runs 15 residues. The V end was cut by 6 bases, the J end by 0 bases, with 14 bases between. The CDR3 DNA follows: TGCAGTGCGGCCGAGAGGACCTCAACTAATGAAAAACTGTTTTTT. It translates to CSAAERTSTNEKLFF.

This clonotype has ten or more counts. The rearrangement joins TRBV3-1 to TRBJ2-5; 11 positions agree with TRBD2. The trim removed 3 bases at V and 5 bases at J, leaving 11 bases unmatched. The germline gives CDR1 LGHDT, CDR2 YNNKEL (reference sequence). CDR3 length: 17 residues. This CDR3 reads CASSHPVIAGGPETQYF. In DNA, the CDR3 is TGTGCCAGCAGCCACCCGGTAATAGCGGGGGGGCCGGAGACCCAGTACTTC.

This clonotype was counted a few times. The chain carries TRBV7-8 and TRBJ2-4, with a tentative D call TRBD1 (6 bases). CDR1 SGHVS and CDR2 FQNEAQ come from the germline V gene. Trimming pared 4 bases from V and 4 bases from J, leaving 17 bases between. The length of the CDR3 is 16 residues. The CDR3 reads CASSSSPGQLKNIQYF. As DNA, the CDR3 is TGTGCCAGCAGCTCTTCCCCTGGACAGTTAAAAAACATTCAGTACTTC.

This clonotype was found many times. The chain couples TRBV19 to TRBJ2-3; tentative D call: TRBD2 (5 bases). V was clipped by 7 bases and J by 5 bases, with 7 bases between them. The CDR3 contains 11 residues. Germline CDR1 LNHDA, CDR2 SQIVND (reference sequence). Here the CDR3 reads CASTGRDTQYF. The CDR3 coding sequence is TGTGCCAGTACGGGGAGAGATACGCAGTATTTT.

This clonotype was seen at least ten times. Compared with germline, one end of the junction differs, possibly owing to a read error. As DNA, the CDR3 is TGTGCCAGCAGTTTAGGCGGTACAACCAATCAGCCCCAGCATTTT. Protein: CASSLGGTTNQPQHF. The rearrangement uses TRBV7-2 and TRBJ1-5; D unclear. Germline-derived CDR1 and CDR2 are SGHTA and FQGNSA. This CDR3 is built from 15 residues.

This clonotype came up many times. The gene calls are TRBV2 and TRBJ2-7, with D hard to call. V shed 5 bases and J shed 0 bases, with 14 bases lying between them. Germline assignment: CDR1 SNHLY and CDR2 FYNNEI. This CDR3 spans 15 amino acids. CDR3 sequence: CASSTRVTGSYEQYF. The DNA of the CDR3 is TGTGCCAGCAGTACCCGAGTCACGGGCTCCTACGAGCAGTACTTC.

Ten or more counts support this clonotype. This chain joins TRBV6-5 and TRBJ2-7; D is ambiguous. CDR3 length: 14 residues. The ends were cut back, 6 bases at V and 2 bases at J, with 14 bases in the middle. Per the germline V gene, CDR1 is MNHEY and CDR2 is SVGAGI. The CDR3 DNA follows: TGTGCCAGCAGGCTAGACTCCCGTCCCTACGAGCAGTACTTC. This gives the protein CASRLDSRPYEQYF.

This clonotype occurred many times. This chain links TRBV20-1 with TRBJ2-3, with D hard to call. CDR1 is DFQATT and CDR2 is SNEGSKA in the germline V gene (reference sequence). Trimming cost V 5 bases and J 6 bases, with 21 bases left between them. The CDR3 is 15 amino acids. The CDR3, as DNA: TGCAGTGCTGGGCTGGCCGGCCAATCATGGGATACGCAGTATTTT. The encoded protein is CSAGLAGQSWDTQYF.